These T cell receptor beta chains were read from a single sample in a study of CD8 T cells in ankylosing spondylitis. MiXCR, run by TCRdb on the 5' RACE reads, gives a single entry per CDR3 protein. The data show around 390,000 distinct CDR3 sequences, about 22% seen once. The sample was blood, either unsorted or a sorted T cell fraction (not recorded which). These receptors originate from a male donor with ankylosing spondylitis. The CDR3 runs from the conserved cysteine through the conserved F or W. Each record gives: clone size, J gene, D gene, V gene, CDR3 protein, CDR3 DNA. A D gene is named only where the DNA matches it firmly. Size is omitted from some rows. Given values are once, few, many or a class for expanded clones.

clone size: few; J gene: TRBJ2-7; D gene: TRBD2; V gene: TRBV5-1; CDR3 protein: CASSLGSGGWTYEQYF; CDR3 DNA: TGCGCCAGCAGCTTGGGATCGGGGGGTTGGACCTACGAGCAGTACTTC
clone size: few; J gene: TRBJ2-1; D gene: TRBD1; V gene: TRBV28; CDR3 protein: CASSQTGGFDEQFF; CDR3 DNA: TGTGCCAGCAGTCAGACAGGGGGCTTCGATGAGCAGTTCTTC
clone size: -; J gene: TRBJ2-1; D gene: TRBD2; V gene: TRBV20-1; CDR3 protein: CSARDMREGSYNEQFF; CDR3 DNA: TGCAGTGCTAGAGATATGAGGGAGGGGTCCTACAATGAGCAGTTCTTC
clone size: few; J gene: TRBJ2-2; D gene: -; V gene: TRBV20-1; CDR3 protein: CSATTGTNTGELFF; CDR3 DNA: TGCAGTGCTACAACCGGGACAAACACCGGGGAGCTGTTTTTT
clone size: many; J gene: TRBJ2-1; D gene: -; V gene: TRBV5-1; CDR3 protein: CASSLGASSYNEQFF; CDR3 DNA: TGCGCCAGCAGCTTGGGGGCGAGCTCCTACAATGAGCAGTTCTTC
clone size: -; J gene: TRBJ1-5; D gene: -; V gene: TRBV7-2; CDR3 protein: CASSRGGQGSEPQHF; CDR3 DNA: TGTGCCAGCAGCCGGGGGGGGCAGGGCAGTGAGCCCCAGCATTTT
clone size: -; J gene: TRBJ1-1; D gene: TRBD1; V gene: TRBV19; CDR3 protein: CASSTTRQGWTEAFF; CDR3 DNA: TGTGCCAGTAGTACCACCAGACAGGGTTGGACTGAAGCTTTCTTT
clone size: -; J gene: TRBJ1-2; D gene: -; V gene: TRBV7-9; CDR3 protein: CASSPLTGNYGYTF; CDR3 DNA: TGTGCCAGCAGCCCGTTGACAGGAAACTATGGCTACACCTTC
clone size: few; J gene: TRBJ2-2; D gene: -; V gene: TRBV9; CDR3 protein: CASSVEGRPTGELFF; CDR3 DNA: TGTGCCAGCAGCGTAGAAGGCAGACCCACCGGGGAGCTGTTTTTT
clone size: -; J gene: TRBJ2-7; D gene: -; V gene: TRBV7-2; CDR3 protein: CASSPGGGMTYEQYF; CDR3 DNA: TGTGCCAGCAGCCCAGGAGGAGGGATGACCTACGAGCAGTACTTC
clone size: few; J gene: TRBJ2-7; D gene: -; V gene: TRBV19; CDR3 protein: CASSISPNGRYEQYF; CDR3 DNA: TGTGCCAGTAGTATCTCGCCAAATGGACGGTACGAGCAGTACTTC
clone size: few; J gene: TRBJ1-5; D gene: -; V gene: TRBV5-1; CDR3 protein: CASSFGDNQPQHF; CDR3 DNA: TGCGCCAGCAGCTTCGGGGACAATCAGCCCCAGCATTTT
clone size: -; J gene: TRBJ2-7; D gene: TRBD1; V gene: TRBV19; CDR3 protein: CASSTRGHEQYF; CDR3 DNA: TGTGCCAGTAGTACCAGGGGGCACGAGCAGTACTTC
clone size: few; J gene: TRBJ2-1; D gene: TRBD2; V gene: TRBV7-3; CDR3 protein: CASSLSGLNNEQFF; CDR3 DNA: TGTGCCAGCAGCTTATCGGGACTAAACAATGAGCAGTTCTTC
clone size: -; J gene: TRBJ2-6; D gene: -; V gene: TRBV28; CDR3 protein: CASSPRGVTPGANVLTF; CDR3 DNA: TGTGCCAGCAGTCCCAGGGGAGTTACCCCTGGGGCCAACGTCCTGACTTTC
clone size: -; J gene: TRBJ2-5; D gene: TRBD2; V gene: TRBV6-1; CDR3 protein: CASSLTSGHQETQYF; CDR3 DNA: TGTGCCAGCAGCCTGACTAGCGGGCACCAAGAGACCCAGTACTTC
clone size: many; J gene: TRBJ1-5; D gene: -; V gene: TRBV20-1; CDR3 protein: CSAHRGSNQPQHF; CDR3 DNA: TGCAGTGCCCACCGGGGTAGCAATCAGCCCCAGCATTTT
clone size: few; J gene: TRBJ1-5; D gene: -; V gene: TRBV30; CDR3 protein: CAWSLSNQPQHF; CDR3 DNA: TGTGCCTGGAGTCTAAGCAATCAGCCCCAGCATTTT
clone size: few; J gene: TRBJ2-5; D gene: TRBD2; V gene: TRBV12-3/TRBV12-4; CDR3 protein: CASGKTSVTPQETQYF; CDR3 DNA: TGTGCCAGCGGAAAGACTAGCGTCACCCCGCAAGAGACCCAGTACTTC
clone size: -; J gene: TRBJ2-6; D gene: -; V gene: TRBV7-3; CDR3 protein: CASSPLWESSGANVLTF; CDR3 DNA: TGTGCCAGCAGCCCTCTTTGGGAAAGCTCTGGGGCCAACGTCCTGACTTTC
clone size: few; J gene: TRBJ2-1; D gene: TRBD1; V gene: TRBV5-1; CDR3 protein: CASSHDSTGEENEQFF; CDR3 DNA: TGCGCCAGCAGCCACGACTCGACAGGGGAGGAGAATGAGCAGTTCTTC
clone size: -; J gene: TRBJ1-1; D gene: TRBD1; V gene: TRBV27; CDR3 protein: CASSPGQGASEAFF; CDR3 DNA: TGTGCCAGCAGCCCGGGACAGGGAGCTTCTGAAGCTTTCTTT
clone size: -; J gene: TRBJ1-2; D gene: -; V gene: TRBV7-9; CDR3 protein: CASRSLGWDTNYGYTF; CDR3 DNA: TGTGCCAGCCGGAGCTTAGGTTGGGACACCAACTATGGCTACACCTTC
clone size: few; J gene: TRBJ1-2; D gene: -; V gene: TRBV29-1; CDR3 protein: CSAAGNYGYTF; CDR3 DNA: TGCAGCGCCGCGGGGAACTATGGCTACACCTTC
clone size: few; J gene: TRBJ1-1; D gene: TRBD1; V gene: TRBV6-2/TRBV6-3; CDR3 protein: CASGQGDRTEAFF; CDR3 DNA: TGTGCCAGCGGACAGGGGGATAGAACTGAAGCTTTCTTT
clone size: -; J gene: TRBJ1-2; D gene: -; V gene: TRBV9; CDR3 protein: CASSVSPKGEGYTF; CDR3 DNA: TGTGCCAGCAGCGTAAGCCCAAAAGGTGAAGGCTACACCTTC
clone size: -; J gene: TRBJ2-1; D gene: TRBD1; V gene: TRBV7-3; CDR3 protein: CASSRRSGAGQAYNEQFF; CDR3 DNA: TGTGCCAGCAGCCGCCGGAGTGGGGCTGGACAGGCGTACAATGAGCAGTTCTTC
clone size: many; J gene: TRBJ1-1; D gene: -; V gene: TRBV5-1; CDR3 protein: CASSLGGNTEAFF; CDR3 DNA: TGTGCCAGCAGCTTAGGGGGGAACACTGAAGCTTTCTTT
clone size: few; J gene: TRBJ2-6; D gene: -; V gene: TRBV15; CDR3 protein: CATSRSLSFSGANVLTF; CDR3 DNA: TGTGCCACCAGCAGATCCTTATCGTTCTCTGGGGCCAACGTCCTGACTTTC
clone size: few; J gene: TRBJ2-1; D gene: -; V gene: TRBV9; CDR3 protein: CASSVAAESSYNEQFF; CDR3 DNA: TGTGCCAGCAGCGTAGCGGCGGAAAGCTCCTACAATGAGCAGTTCTTC
clone size: -; J gene: TRBJ2-7; D gene: TRBD1; V gene: TRBV6-5; CDR3 protein: CASSLRQGKQYF; CDR3 DNA: TGTGCCAGCAGTCTCCGACAGGGGAAGCAGTACTTC
clone size: -; J gene: TRBJ2-5; D gene: -; V gene: TRBV12-3/TRBV12-4; CDR3 protein: CASSTTGTLETQYF; CDR3 DNA: TGTGCCAGCAGTACCACCGGGACGTTAGAGACCCAGTACTTC
clone size: many; J gene: TRBJ2-7; D gene: TRBD2; V gene: TRBV12-3/TRBV12-4; CDR3 protein: CASSFLGRDYEQYF; CDR3 DNA: TGTGCCAGCAGTTTCCTAGGGAGGGACTACGAGCAGTACTTC
clone size: few; J gene: TRBJ1-1; D gene: -; V gene: TRBV20-1; CDR3 protein: CSATPVTEAFF; CDR3 DNA: TGCAGTGCTACCCCAGTAACTGAAGCTTTCTTT
clone size: -; J gene: TRBJ2-1; D gene: -; V gene: TRBV21-1; CDR3 protein: CASSKGGGRASEQFF; CDR3 DNA: TGTGCCAGCAGCAAAGGCGGCGGGAGGGCCTCTGAGCAGTTCTTC
clone size: -; J gene: TRBJ2-7; D gene: -; V gene: TRBV12-5; CDR3 protein: CARETGHLYEQYF; CDR3 DNA: TGTGCTAGGGAAACGGGACACCTCTACGAGCAGTACTTC
clone size: -; J gene: TRBJ2-3; D gene: -; V gene: TRBV9; CDR3 protein: CASSAPPGQAVGDTQYF; CDR3 DNA: TGTGCCAGCAGCGCCCCGCCTGGGCAGGCCGTGGGGGATACGCAGTATTTT
clone size: -; J gene: TRBJ2-3; D gene: TRBD2; V gene: TRBV12-3/TRBV12-4; CDR3 protein: CASSRSGRATDTQYF; CDR3 DNA: TGTGCCAGCAGCCGTAGCGGGAGGGCCACAGATACGCAGTATTTT
clone size: few; J gene: TRBJ2-3; D gene: TRBD2; V gene: TRBV6-1; CDR3 protein: CASGERDRAPDTQYF; CDR3 DNA: TGTGCCAGCGGAGAGCGGGACCGGGCCCCAGATACGCAGTATTTT
clone size: -; J gene: TRBJ1-1; D gene: -; V gene: TRBV7-9; CDR3 protein: CASSPGLLTEAFF; CDR3 DNA: TGTGCCAGCAGCCCCGGACTGCTCACTGAAGCTTTCTTT
clone size: -; J gene: TRBJ2-2; D gene: TRBD2; V gene: TRBV6-1; CDR3 protein: CASSPPRTSGELFF; CDR3 DNA: TGTGCCAGCAGCCCACCTAGGACTAGCGGGGAGCTGTTTTTT
clone size: few; J gene: TRBJ2-7; D gene: TRBD1; V gene: TRBV28; CDR3 protein: CASSFLMGGTGPYEQYF; CDR3 DNA: TGTGCCAGCAGTTTCCTTATGGGCGGGACAGGGCCCTACGAGCAGTACTTC
clone size: -; J gene: TRBJ1-4; D gene: -; V gene: TRBV7-7; CDR3 protein: CASSLDQNEKLFF; CDR3 DNA: TGTGCTAGCAGCTTAGACCAGAATGAAAAACTGTTTTTT
clone size: few; J gene: TRBJ2-1; D gene: -; V gene: TRBV20-1; CDR3 protein: CSASLAGNYNEQFF; CDR3 DNA: TGCAGTGCTAGTCTGGCGGGAAACTACAATGAGCAGTTCTTC
clone size: few; J gene: TRBJ1-6; D gene: -; V gene: TRBV7-2; CDR3 protein: CASSPRGRSSYNSPLHF; CDR3 DNA: TGTGCCAGCAGCCCTAGGGGACGGAGCTCCTATAATTCACCCCTCCACTTT
clone size: -; J gene: TRBJ2-7; D gene: TRBD2; V gene: TRBV5-1; CDR3 protein: CASSLRTSGRADEQYF; CDR3 DNA: TGCGCCAGCAGCTTAAGGACTAGCGGGAGGGCTGACGAGCAGTACTTC
clone size: many; J gene: TRBJ1-1; D gene: -; V gene: TRBV12-3/TRBV12-4; CDR3 protein: CASSKTENTEAFF; CDR3 DNA: TGTGCCAGCAGTAAAACAGAGAACACTGAAGCTTTCTTT
clone size: -; J gene: TRBJ2-6; D gene: -; V gene: TRBV5-1; CDR3 protein: CASSLSPGDGANVLTF; CDR3 DNA: TGCGCCAGCAGCTTGTCCCCAGGGGATGGGGCCAACGTCCTGACTTTC